This T cell receptor (beta chain) was identified in a study of molecular identifiers for immune sequencing clone quantification. Preparation of the bulk TCR libraries relied on previously described methods and listed TCR primers. Via MiXCR, TCRdb re-called the PCR reads, giving one row per CDR3 protein. The sample yields under 600,000 distinct CDR3 sequences, about a fifth seen once. The CDR3 loop spans 14 amino acids. The V gene's germline CDR1 is DFQATT and CDR2 SNEGSKA (reference sequence). V lost 3 bases and J 2 bases, leaving 14 bases between the germline ends. This sequence joins TRBV20-1 and TRBJ2-7; D might be TRBD2 (5 bases). The specimen sequenced was naive CD8+ T cells from blood, with Jurkat cell RNA spiked in. Documented subset: FACS-sorted CD8+CD4-CCR7+CD45RA+ naive T cells. The clonotype comes from a human donor in good health. Some libraries in this study had Jurkat cell RNA spiked in. The chain's CDR3 is CSASLATKPYEQYF. The CDR3 DNA reads as TGCAGTGCTAGCTTGGCGACTAAACCCTACGAGCAGTACTTC.